This passage covers 18 T cell receptor beta chains from one sample sequenced in a study of blood T cell repertoires in COVID-19. TCRdb's table, derived via immunoSEQ multiplex PCR, lists solely in-frame clones and lacks some. The table lists around 80,000 clones, 80% of them singletons, with around 4.7% in the top ten. Input material: peripheral blood. These receptors were taken from a woman in her sixties or seventies with acute or convalescent COVID-19.

The chain carries TRBV2 and TRBJ2-2, with D possibly matching TRBD2 (6 bases). This CDR3 is 16 amino acids long. Trimming removed 5 bases at V and 0 bases at J, with 13 bases between. Germline values: CDR1 SNHLY, CDR2 FYNNEI. This chain's CDR3 is CASSLSGLTNTGELFF. The DNA for the CDR3 is TGTGCCAGCAGTCTTTCGGGACTTACGAACACCGGGGAGCTGTTTTTT.

The chain employs TRBV12-5 and TRBJ2-3, with a possible D match to TRBD2 (6 bases). Trimming shortened V by 2 bases and J by 3 bases, and 15 bases separated the two germline ends. Looked up from germline, CDR1 is LGHNT and CDR2 is FRNRAP. The CDR3 runs to 16 residues. The CDR3 is CASGLTPGGPTDTQYF. CDR3 DNA: TGTGCTAGTGGTTTGACCCCCGGGGGACCTACAGATACGCAGTATTTT.

The chain joins TRBV6-2 or TRBV6-3 to TRBJ2-1; D is perhaps TRBD2 (6 bases). There are 13 residues in the CDR3. Germline V gene lookup returns CDR1 MNHEY and CDR2 SVGEGT. V was shortened by 6 bases and J by 10 bases, with 16 bases between the two germline ends. The CDR3 DNA reads TGTGCCAGCAGCCCCAGCGGGCTGCTCGAGCAGTTCTTC. This gives the protein CASSPSGLLEQFF.

This clone has just one count. The chain employs TRBV11-3 and TRBJ2-5; D unresolved. The V and J ends lost 2 bases and 14 bases respectively, with 15 bases between them. Per the germline V gene, CDR1 is SGHNT and CDR2 is YENEEA. There are 12 residues in the CDR3. CDR3 sequence: CASSLKYYPVYF. CDR3 bases: TGTGCCAGCAGCTTAAAATACTACCCTGTTTACTTC.

The V and J genes are TRBV6-5 and TRBJ1-1, with D hard to call. Per germline, CDR1 MNHEY and CDR2 SVGAGI. The V and J ends lost 8 bases and 9 bases respectively, with 16 bases between them. CDR3 length: 12 amino acids. DNA of the CDR3: TGTGCCAGCGGCCCGCCCGCAGGAAAAGCTTTCTTT. This codes for CASGPPAGKAFF.

V gene TRBV7-2 combines with J gene TRBJ1-2; weak D call: TRBD1 (5 bases). Germline lookup yields CDR1 SGHTA and CDR2 FQGNSA. Trimming took off 1 base at V and 0 bases at J, with 12 bases between the two ends. This CDR3 is built from 16 residues. The CDR3 loop reads CASSLGGTGANYGYTF. For the CDR3, the DNA is TGTGCCAGCAGCTTAGGAGGGACGGGAGCTAACTATGGCTACACCTTC.

The rearrangement uses TRBV2 and TRBJ1-6, with D possibly TRBD1 on 5 matching bases. CDR1 SNHLY and CDR2 FYNNEI come from the germline V gene. CDR3 length: 15 residues. Trimming took off 2 bases at V and 6 bases at J, with 11 bases between the two ends. Written as DNA, the CDR3 is TGTGCCAGCAGTGAAAGGCAGGGTGGTAATTCACCCCTCCACTTT. Residues: CASSERQGGNSPLHF.

This clone came up a few times. The rearrangement links TRBV7-8 to TRBJ1-1; D unclear. This CDR3 spans 13 amino acids. V lost 5 bases and J lost 3, with 10 bases in between. Germline CDR1 SGHVS, CDR2 FQNEAQ. CDR3 in amino acids: CASSLPPDTEAFF. The CDR3 DNA reads as TGTGCCAGCAGCCTGCCTCCAGACACTGAAGCTTTCTTT.

The genes are TRBV7-2 and TRBJ1-1; D perhaps matches TRBD1 (6 bases). This CDR3 has 15 residues. V gave up 5 bases and J gave up 0 bases, with 13 bases separating them. CDR1 and CDR2 from the germline V gene are SGHTA and FQGNSA. The CDR3 DNA is TGTGCCAGCAGCCCCTCGACAGGAATGAACACTGAAGCTTTCTTT. Translated, it gives CASSPSTGMNTEAFF.

J is TRBJ2-7 and V is TRBV7-2; D may be TRBD1 (6 bases). V lost 2 bases and J 6 bases, leaving 17 bases between the germline ends. The V gene's germline CDR1 is SGHTA and CDR2 FQGNSA. The CDR3 length is 15 residues. In nucleotides, the CDR3 is TGTGCCAGCAGCTTACGATGGGGGCTAGCTACCGAGCAGTACTTC. Translating gives CASSLRWGLATEQYF.

This clone is categorized as medium-sized. The chain couples TRBV9 to TRBJ2-7, with TRBD1 matching 7 bases. The CDR3 totals 15 residues. V dropped 0 bases and J dropped 2; count of bases not matched to a gene: 5. Per the germline V gene, CDR1 is SGDLS and CDR2 is YYNGEE. DNA of the CDR3: TGTGCCAGCAGCGTAGCAGAACAGGGGACCTACGAGCAGTACTTC. Protein: CASSVAEQGTYEQYF.

The chain carries TRBV6-1 and TRBJ1-1; D possibly corresponds to TRBD1 (6 bases). The CDR3 runs to 15 residues. Germline-derived CDR1 and CDR2 are MNHNS and SASEGT. The V gene lost 10 bases and the J gene lost 0 bases, with 18 bases spanning the gap. This chain's CDR3 is CAIQDSGRMNTEAFF. CDR3 DNA: TGTGCCATCCAGGACAGCGGACGCATGAACACTGAAGCTTTCTTT.

This rearrangement joins TRBV12-3 or TRBV12-4 to TRBJ1-2; TRBD1 matches at 9 bases. The CDR3 has 13 amino acids. Germline trimming cut 4 bases from V and 8 bases from J; bases unmatched to any gene: 5. As DNA, the CDR3 is TGTGCCAGCAGTTCCTGGACAGGGGCGGGCTACACCTTC. It specifies CASSSWTGAGYTF.

This clone has only one observation. V usage is TRBV7-9 and J usage is TRBJ1-5; unclear D gene. Germline V gives CDR1 SEHNR, CDR2 FQNEAQ (reference sequence). This CDR3 contains 13 residues. Trimming removed 3 bases at V and 3 bases at J, with 6 bases between. This CDR3 reads CASSLQNNQPQHF. CDR3 nucleotide sequence: TGTGCCAGCAGCTTGCAGAACAATCAGCCCCAGCATTTT.

V is TRBV5-4 and J is TRBJ2-1, with 10 nucleotides matching TRBD2. With 2 bases clipped from V and 5 bases from J, the junction kept 4 bases outside the gene matches. This CDR3 has 15 amino acids. Germline CDR1 is SGHNT and CDR2 is YYREEE (reference sequence). The chain's CDR3 is CASSFIAGGNNEQFF. CDR3 bases: TGTGCCAGCAGCTTTATAGCGGGGGGCAACAATGAGCAGTTCTTC.

The CDR3 DNA reads as TGTGCCAGCAGCTTGATAGGAGCGGGACTAGCGGGAACCACCGGGGAGCTGTTTTTT. Translating it yields CASSLIGAGLAGTTGELFF. The chain combines TRBV7-2 with TRBJ2-2; 13 nucleotides match TRBD2. CDR3 length: 19 residues. With 3 bases clipped from V and 4 bases from J, the junction kept 11 bases outside the gene matches. Germline assignment: CDR1 SGHTA and CDR2 FQGNSA.

V and J are TRBV27 and TRBJ2-3, with D unresolved. V dropped 2 bases and J dropped 6 bases, with 9 bases sitting between them. The CDR3 is 13 residues long. From germline, CDR1 is MNHEY and CDR2 SMNVEV (reference sequence). The CDR3 DNA is TGTGCCAGCAGTTTACAACTATTTGATACGCAGTATTTT. Translated, it gives CASSLQLFDTQYF.

In this sample, this clone turned up once. The chain employs TRBV11-3 and TRBJ2-2; possible D gene TRBD1, 6 bases. Between the trimmed V and J ends, which lost 5 bases and 1 base, there was a span of 8 bases. The CDR3 covers 14 residues. Germline lookup yields CDR1 SGHNT and CDR2 YENEEA. The CDR3, as DNA: TGTGCCAGCAGCGACAGGCTGAACACCGGGGAGCTGTTTTTT. Residues: CASSDRLNTGELFF.